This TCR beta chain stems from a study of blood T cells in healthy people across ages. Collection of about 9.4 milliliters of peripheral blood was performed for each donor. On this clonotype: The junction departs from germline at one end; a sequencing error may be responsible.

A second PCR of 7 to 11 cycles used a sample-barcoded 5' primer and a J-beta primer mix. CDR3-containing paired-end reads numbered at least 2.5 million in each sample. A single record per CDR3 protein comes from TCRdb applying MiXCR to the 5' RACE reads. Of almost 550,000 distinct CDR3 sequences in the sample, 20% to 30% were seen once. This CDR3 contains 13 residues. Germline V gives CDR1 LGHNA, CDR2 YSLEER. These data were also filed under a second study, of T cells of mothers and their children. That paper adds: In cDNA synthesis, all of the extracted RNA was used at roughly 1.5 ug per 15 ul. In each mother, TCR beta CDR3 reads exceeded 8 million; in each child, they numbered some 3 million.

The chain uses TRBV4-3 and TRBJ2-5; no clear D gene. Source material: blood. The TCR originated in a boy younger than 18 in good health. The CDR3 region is CASSQESQLPLFF. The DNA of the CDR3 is TGCGCCAGCAGCCAAGAATCGCAGCTTCCTTTGTTCTTC.